One T cell receptor (beta chain) is described in this entry. The data belong to a study of blood T cell repertoires in COVID-19. CDR1 is LGHNA, CDR2 YNFKEQ, per germline. After removal of 7 bases from V and 5 bases from J, the junction contained 8 bases not matched to a gene. The CDR3 contains 15 residues. TCRdb's table, derived via immunoSEQ multiplex PCR, lists solely in-frame clones and lacks some. The repertoire holds over 400,000 clones, roughly 85% seen once, with approximately 2.9% in the top ten. The sequence was collected from a human donor in a cohort sampled during active COVID-19. The V gene is TRBV4-2, the J gene TRBJ2-1; TRBD2 matches at 10 bases. Sample: peripheral blood. CDR3 amino acids: CASNLGLAENNEQFF. CDR3 coding DNA: TGTGCCAGCAACCTCGGACTAGCGGAGAACAATGAGCAGTTCTTC.